Presented here are 27 T cell receptor beta chains from one specimen sequenced in a study of Ad26.COV2.S vaccination and SARS-CoV-2 variants. The treatment was: around 19 received Ad26.COV2.S at low or high dose, single or two shots; about 5 received placebo; per-sample allocation not given. Repertoires come from day 63 after the first vaccine or placebo injection. TCRdb keeps only in-frame clones here, not all; method: immunoSEQ multiplex PCR. The table records some 640,000 clones, roughly 90% of them present only once. The sequencing here drew on peripheral blood, taken in a trial of Ad26.COV2.S vaccine versus placebo. The origin of the receptors is a person between 18 and 59 years old who received the Ad26.COV2.S COVID-19 vaccine or a placebo.

This chain connects TRBV19 to TRBJ1-1, with a possible D match to TRBD1 (5 bases). V lost 6 bases and J lost 1, with 9 bases in between. Germline V lookup: CDR1 LNHDA, CDR2 SQIVND (reference sequence). The CDR3 has 13 amino acids. CDR3 sequence (DNA): TGTGCCAGTAGCGAGGGGAAGAACACTGAAGCTTTCTTT. Translated: CASSEGKNTEAFF.

This chain uses TRBV7-7 with TRBJ2-5, with 11 bases identical to TRBD2. Looked up from germline, CDR1 is SSHAT and CDR2 is FNYEAQ (reference sequence). The CDR3 contains 15 residues. V lost 5 bases, J lost 5 bases, and 7 bases stayed unmatched. CDR3 nucleotide sequence: TGTGCCAGCAGCCGGGTGGCTAGCGGGGGGGAGACCCAGTACTTC. Encoded protein: CASSRVASGGETQYF. Supplemented by reference TRBV7-7 and TRBJ2-5, the full variable domain reads GAGVSQSPRYKVTKRGQDVTLRCDPISSHATLYWYQQALGQGPEFLTYFNYEAQPDKSGLPSDRFSAERPEGSISTLTIQRTEQRDSAMYRCASSRVASGGETQYFGPGTRLLVL.

The CDR3 here is CASSLVVGGGNEQFF. CDR3 nucleotides: TGTGCCAGCAGCTTAGTTGTGGGGGGAGGGAATGAGCAGTTCTTC. This chain uses TRBV7-2 with TRBJ2-1; 7 bases agree with TRBD2. Unmatched junction bases numbered 7, after V lost 1 base and J lost 7 bases. Germline values: CDR1 SGHTA, CDR2 FQGNSA. CDR3 size: 15 residues.

V is TRBV6-5 and J is TRBJ1-4; no clear D. This CDR3 contains 14 residues. The V gene lost 6 bases and the J gene lost 0 bases, with 8 bases spanning the gap. Germline-derived CDR1 and CDR2 are MNHEY and SVGAGI. CDR3 DNA: TGTGCCAGCAGGAGGAGTTCAACTAATGAAAAACTGTTTTTT. It specifies CASRRSSTNEKLFF.

V usage is TRBV7-2 and J usage is TRBJ2-6, with D unresolved. V lost 0 bases, J lost 2 bases, and 2 bases lay in between. The germline gives CDR1 SGHTA, CDR2 FQGNSA. This CDR3 spans 14 amino acids. The CDR3 sequence: CASSLATGANVLTF. In nucleotides, the CDR3 is TGTGCCAGCAGCTTAGCGACTGGGGCCAACGTCCTGACTTTC.

This rearrangement joins TRBV4-1 to TRBJ1-6; 10 nucleotides agree with TRBD1. The J segment lost 8 bases and the V segment lost 0 bases, leaving 7 bases of the junction unmatched. There are 17 residues in the CDR3. Germline V gives CDR1 MGHRA, CDR2 YSYEKL. CDR3 amino acids: CASSQDPGTGADSPLHF. The CDR3 DNA reads as TGCGCCAGCAGCCAAGATCCAGGGACAGGGGCGGATTCACCCCTCCACTTT.

A single count supports this clone. This sequence joins TRBV10-3 and TRBJ1-4, with D tentatively TRBD1 (5 bases). The CDR3 length is 15 residues. Germline V gene data show CDR1 as ENHRY and CDR2 as SYGVKD. V was pared by 2 bases and J by 7 bases, with 14 bases between. The CDR3 coding sequence is TGTGCCATCAGTGAGGGGGGGGGACGGATTGAAAAACTGTTTTTT. It yields the protein CAISEGGGRIEKLFF.

Notes on this clone: The sample contains more than one DNA sequence encoding this CDR3. The chain carries TRBV18 and TRBJ1-1, with TRBD1 as a possible D gene (6 bases). In germline, CDR1 is KGHSH, CDR2 LQKENI. Trimming took 6 bases from V and 0 from J, leaving 11 bases between them. The CDR3 loop spans 14 amino acids. The CDR3 is CASSPGQLNTEAFF. For the CDR3, the DNA is TGTGCCAGCTCTCCAGGACAGTTGAACACTGAAGCTTTCTTT. Using reference TRBV18 and TRBJ1-1 for the parts outside the CDR3, the full variable domain is NAGVMQNPRHLVRRRGQEARLRCSPMKGHSHVYWYRQLPEEGLKFMVYLQKENIIDESGMPKERFSAEFPKEGPSILRIQQVVRGDSAAYFCASSPGQLNTEAFFGQGTRLTVV.

This rearrangement joins TRBV6-5 to TRBJ2-2; 9 bases match TRBD2. Per the germline V gene, CDR1 is MNHEY and CDR2 is SVGAGI. This CDR3 has 15 amino acids. V lost 7 bases to trimming and J lost 4 bases; unmatched junction nucleotides: 7. The DNA of the CDR3 is TGTGCCAGCACTCCGACTAGCGGATTCACCGGGGAGCTGTTTTTT. Amino acid sequence: CASTPTSGFTGELFF.

This chain connects TRBV5-4 to TRBJ2-3; a weak D match, TRBD1 (6 bases). This CDR3 is 15 amino acids long. Trimming cost V 2 bases and J 2 bases, with 12 bases left between them. In germline, CDR1 is SGHNT, CDR2 YYREEE (reference sequence). The CDR3 nucleotides are TGTGCCAGCAGCTTACAGGGCTCTCTCACAGATACGCAGTATTTT. Protein product: CASSLQGSLTDTQYF.

V usage is TRBV7-2 and J usage is TRBJ2-7; TRBD1 might be the D (6 bases). Trimming cost V 2 bases and J 4 bases, with 9 bases left between them. Looked up from germline, CDR1 is SGHTA and CDR2 is FQGNSA. The CDR3 has 13 amino acids. This CDR3 is CASSLNRVYEQYF. CDR3 bases: TGTGCCAGCAGCTTAAACAGGGTTTACGAGCAGTACTTC.

The chain uses TRBV10-3 and TRBJ2-2; D unresolved. The CDR3 sequence is 18 residues long. The V and J ends lost 4 bases and 1 base respectively, with 19 bases between them. Germline CDR1 reads ENHRY; CDR2 reads SYGVKD. As DNA, the CDR3 is TGTGCCATCAGTGCGTCGGCGGCTGCATCCCAGAACACCGGGGAGCTGTTTTTT. Its protein product is CAISASAAASQNTGELFF.

The V call is TRBV5-5, the J call TRBJ2-2; 8 nucleotides align to TRBD1. The V gene end was trimmed by 4 bases and the J gene end by 6 bases; junction bases not matched to a gene: 8. Germline V gives CDR1 SGHKS, CDR2 YYEKEE (reference sequence). The CDR3 is 15 residues long. CDR3 in DNA: TGTGCCAGCAGCCCAGGGGACAGGAGGCCCGGGGAGCTGTTTTTT. As protein: CASSPGDRRPGELFF.

The rearrangement joins TRBV25-1 to TRBJ1-5; no definite D call. The CDR3 sequence is 12 residues long. The ends were cut back, 6 bases at V and 0 bases at J, with 3 bases in the middle. Per germline, CDR1 MGHDK and CDR2 SYGVNS. The CDR3 bases are TGTGCCAGCAGCTATAGCAATCAGCCCCAGCATTTT. It yields the protein CASSYSNQPQHF.

This clone was found once. V usage is TRBV3-1 (or the pseudogene TRBV3-2) and J usage is TRBJ1-5, with 7 bases that match TRBD1. V was clipped by 4 bases and J by 2 bases; unmatched bases: 11. Germline loops: CDR1 LGHDT, CDR2 YNNKEL (reference sequence). The length of the CDR3 is 17 residues. CDR3 in amino acids: CASSRGQGGSGNQPQHF. The CDR3 DNA reads TGTGCCAGCAGCCGAGGGCAGGGGGGATCTGGCAATCAGCCCCAGCATTTT.

The rearrangement joins TRBV10-2 to TRBJ2-7; 7 bases line up with TRBD2. CDR1 and CDR2 (germline): WSHSY, SAAADI. With 8 bases clipped from V and 3 bases from J, the junction kept 13 bases outside the gene matches. The CDR3 contains 15 residues. The CDR3 DNA follows: TGCGCCAGCCACCAAGGTCTAGCGGAGTACTACGAGCAGTACTTC. It translates to CASHQGLAEYYEQYF.

This chain links TRBV19 with TRBJ2-2; D is unresolved. The CDR3 runs to 15 residues. The ends were cut back, 2 bases at V and 8 bases at J, with 15 bases in the middle. Looked up from germline, CDR1 is LNHDA and CDR2 is SQIVND (reference sequence). The CDR3 region has the DNA TGTGCCAGTAGTATAAGGGCACATAGGGCGGGGGAGCTGTTTTTT. It codes for CASSIRAHRAGELFF.

V gene TRBV3-1 (or the pseudogene TRBV3-2) combines with J gene TRBJ2-5, with D unresolved. Trimming took off 2 bases at V and 0 bases at J, with 4 bases between the two ends. The CDR3 extends over 13 amino acids. The V gene's germline CDR1 is LGHDT and CDR2 YNNKEL (reference sequence). DNA of the CDR3: TGTGCCAGCAGCCAAACTAACCAAGAGACCCAGTACTTC. Amino acids: CASSQTNQETQYF.

V and J are TRBV6-5 and TRBJ2-3, with a tentative D call TRBD2 (6 bases). Trimming shortened V by 0 bases and J by 1 base, and 8 bases separated the two germline ends. The germline V gene has CDR1 MNHEY and CDR2 SVGAGI. This CDR3 spans 15 amino acids. The DNA of the CDR3 is TGTGCCAGCAGTTACTCGGGCGGGGGCACAGATACGCAGTATTTT. This codes for CASSYSGGGTDTQYF.

V gene TRBV4-1 combines with J gene TRBJ2-6, with 7 bases identical to TRBD1. V trimming: 0 bases; J trimming: 2 bases; junction bases outside the gene matches: 7. This CDR3 spans 18 amino acids. Germline loops: CDR1 MGHRA, CDR2 YSYEKL. CDR3 protein: CASSQDHTRGTGANVLTF. The DNA of the CDR3 is TGCGCCAGCAGCCAAGACCATACCAGGGGGACTGGGGCCAACGTCCTGACTTTC.

The chain uses TRBV19 and TRBJ2-7; TRBD1 is a possible D gene (6 bases). Trimming removed 7 bases from V and 1 base from J, with 14 bases in between. The CDR3 is 14 residues long. Germline-derived CDR1 and CDR2 are LNHDA and SQIVND (reference sequence). CDR3 in amino acids: CASNPDRLSYEQYF. The CDR3, as DNA: TGTGCCAGTAATCCGGACAGATTGTCCTACGAGCAGTACTTC.

This clone was detected only once. V and J are TRBV18 and TRBJ2-4; D remains unclear. With 2 bases removed from V and 0 bases from J, the gap between germline ends came to 5 bases. Germline V gene data show CDR1 as KGHSH and CDR2 as LQKENI. The CDR3 totals 14 residues. DNA of the CDR3: TGTGCCAGCTCACCAGGGGTAGCCAAAAACATTCAGTACTTC. Its translation is CASSPGVAKNIQYF. The whole variable domain, remainder taken from reference TRBV18 and TRBJ2-4, is NAGVMQNPRHLVRRRGQEARLRCSPMKGHSHVYWYRQLPEEGLKFMVYLQKENIIDESGMPKERFSAEFPKEGPSILRIQQVVRGDSAAYFCASSPGVAKNIQYFGAGTRLSVL.

This clone was counted only a few times. The DNA for the CDR3 is TGTGCCAGCAGCTTAGATCGCTGGGTGACTGAAGCTTTCTTT. Its translation is CASSLDRWVTEAFF. The chain links TRBV11-2 to TRBJ1-1; D not resolved. Germline V lookup: CDR1 SGHAT, CDR2 FQNNGV. The CDR3 contains 14 residues. V lost 0 bases, J lost 5 bases, and 10 bases lay in between.

With respect to this clone: This sample includes further DNA sequences coding for the same CDR3. This chain joins TRBV5-6 and TRBJ1-2; D not resolved. Trimming pared 2 bases from V and 4 bases from J, leaving 6 bases between. Germline loops: CDR1 SGHDT, CDR2 YYEEEE. The CDR3 contains 12 residues. This CDR3 reads CASSLEPYGYTF. The CDR3 coding sequence is TGTGCCAGCAGCTTAGAACCCTATGGCTACACCTTC.

The chain couples TRBV9 to TRBJ1-5, with D maybe TRBD1 (5 bases). Looked up from germline, CDR1 is SGDLS and CDR2 is YYNGEE. CDR3 length: 13 amino acids. Trimming cost V 3 bases and J 15 bases, with 19 bases left between them. The CDR3 reads CASSEAGLGPLHF. The CDR3 coding sequence is TGTGCCAGCAGCGAAGCGGGACTCGGGCCCTTGCATTTT.

For the CDR3, the DNA is TGTGCCTGGGAGGGAGGGAGCAGGGGCTCCTACAATGAGCAGTTCTTC. Encoded protein: CAWEGGSRGSYNEQFF. This chain uses TRBV30 with TRBJ2-1, with a possible D match to TRBD2 (7 bases). Trimming took off 5 bases at V and 0 bases at J, with 17 bases between the two ends. CDR3 size: 16 residues. Germline values: CDR1 GTSNPN, CDR2 SVGIG (reference sequence). Variable domain in full (rest from reference TRBV30 and TRBJ2-1): SQTIHQWPATLVQPVGSPLSLECTVEGTSNPNLYWYRQAAGRGLQLLFYSVGIGQISSEVPQNLSASRPQDRQFILSSKKLLLSDSGFYLCAWEGGSRGSYNEQFFGPGTRLTVL.

This chain joins TRBV9 and TRBJ2-3; 10 nucleotides match TRBD2. CDR3 length: 18 residues. The V gene end was trimmed by 0 bases and the J gene end by 10 bases; junction bases not matched to a gene: 17. Per the germline V gene, CDR1 is SGDLS and CDR2 is YYNGEE. This chain's CDR3 is CASSVGWVSGGPQGAQYF. The CDR3 coding sequence is TGTGCCAGCAGCGTAGGGTGGGTTAGCGGGGGGCCCCAAGGGGCGCAGTATTTT. The whole variable domain, remainder taken from reference TRBV9 and TRBJ2-3, is DSGVTQTPKHLITATGQRVTLRCSPRSGDLSVYWYQQSLDQGLQFLIQYYNGEERAKGNILERFSAQQFPDLHSELNLSSLELGDSALYFCASSVGWVSGGPQGAQYFGPGTRLTVL.